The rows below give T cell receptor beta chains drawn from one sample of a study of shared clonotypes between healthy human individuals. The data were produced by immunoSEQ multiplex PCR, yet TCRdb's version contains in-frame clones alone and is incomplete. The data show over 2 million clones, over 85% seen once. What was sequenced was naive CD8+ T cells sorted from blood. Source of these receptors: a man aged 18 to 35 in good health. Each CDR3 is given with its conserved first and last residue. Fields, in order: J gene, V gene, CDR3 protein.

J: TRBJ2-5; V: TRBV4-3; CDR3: CASSQDVGETQYF
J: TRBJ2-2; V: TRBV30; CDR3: CAWRVGWELFF
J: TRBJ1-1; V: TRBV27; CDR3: CASSSHPGDTEAFF
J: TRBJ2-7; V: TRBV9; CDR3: CASSVGGGEAYEQYF
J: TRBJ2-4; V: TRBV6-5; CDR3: CASSYSISGGDIQYF
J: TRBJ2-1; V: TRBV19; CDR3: CASSILLSSYNEQFF
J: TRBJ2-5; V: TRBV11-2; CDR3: CASSTEGVQYF
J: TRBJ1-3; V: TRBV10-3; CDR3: CAPSWRCPSGNTIYF
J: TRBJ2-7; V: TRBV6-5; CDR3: CASSTEAGEPYEQYF
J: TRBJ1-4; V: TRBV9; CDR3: CASSVGAGNEKLFF
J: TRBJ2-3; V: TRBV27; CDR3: CASSPSMLAGTDTQYF
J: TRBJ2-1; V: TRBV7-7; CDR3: CASSLEAGGNEQFF
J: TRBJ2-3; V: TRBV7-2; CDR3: CASSFGDFSTDTQYF
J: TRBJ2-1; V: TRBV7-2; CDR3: CASSFTDEQFF
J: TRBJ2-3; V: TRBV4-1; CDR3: CASSPRDSTEDTQYF
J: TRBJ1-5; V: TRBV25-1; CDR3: CASSQEGQPQHF
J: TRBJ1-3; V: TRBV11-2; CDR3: CASRMDRASYSGNTIYF
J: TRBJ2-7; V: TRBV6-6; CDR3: CASSFSTGDSYEQYF
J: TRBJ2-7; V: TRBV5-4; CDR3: CASSSGTGTSYEQYF
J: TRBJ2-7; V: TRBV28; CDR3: CASTGQEQYF
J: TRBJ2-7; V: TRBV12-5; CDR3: CASGLFLAGVDEQYF
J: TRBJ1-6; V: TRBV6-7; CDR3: CASSYSDWAETLYNSPLHF
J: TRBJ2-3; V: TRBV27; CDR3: CASSLRTGETDTQYF
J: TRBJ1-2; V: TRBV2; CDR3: CASSLAPDYGYTF
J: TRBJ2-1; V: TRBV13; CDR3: CASSLLSVSSHYNEQFF
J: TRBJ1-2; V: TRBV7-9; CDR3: CASSSTLTKKQGTYGYTF
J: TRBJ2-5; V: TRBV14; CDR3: CASSQAPYPQYF
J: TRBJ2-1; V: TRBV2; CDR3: CASSSGPNNEQFF
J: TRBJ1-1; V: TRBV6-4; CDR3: CASSVQQGLRMNTEAFF
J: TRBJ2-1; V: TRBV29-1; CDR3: CSVEGAGEKSYNEQFF
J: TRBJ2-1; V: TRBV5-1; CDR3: CASSSLRVPLLNEQFF
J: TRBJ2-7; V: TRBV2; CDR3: CASSEGNRGQGEQYF
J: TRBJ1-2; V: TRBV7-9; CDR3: CATQDSLNYGYTF
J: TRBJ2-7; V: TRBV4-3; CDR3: CASSWDSGYEQYF
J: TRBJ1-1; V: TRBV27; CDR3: CASSLTPSPNTEAFF
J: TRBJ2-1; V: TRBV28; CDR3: CASSLVPSGIQGEQFF
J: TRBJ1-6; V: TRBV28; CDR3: CAAGEQPFYNSPLHF
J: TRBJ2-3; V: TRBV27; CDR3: CASRTGGTHTQYF
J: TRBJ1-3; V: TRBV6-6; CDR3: CAIEDGWEGNTIYF
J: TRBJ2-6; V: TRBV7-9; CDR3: CASSPTEAGANVLTF
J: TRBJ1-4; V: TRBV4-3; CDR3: CASSQLTGDNEKLFF
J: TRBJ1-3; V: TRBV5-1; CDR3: CASSLNSGAPTSGNTIYF
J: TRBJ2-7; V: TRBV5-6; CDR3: CASSKGTAYEQYF
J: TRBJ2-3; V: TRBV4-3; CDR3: CASSQGLGGGTDTQYF
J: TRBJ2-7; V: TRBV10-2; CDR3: CASSEGVGGPEQYF
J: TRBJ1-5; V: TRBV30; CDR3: CAWDTGGLSNQPQHF
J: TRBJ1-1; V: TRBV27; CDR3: CASSLSGGGNTEAFF
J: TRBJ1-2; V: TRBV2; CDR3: CASSEATGLMYGYTF
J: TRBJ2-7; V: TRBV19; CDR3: CASSIFRTGGNYEQYF
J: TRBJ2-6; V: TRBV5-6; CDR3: CASSVSGGSGANVLTF
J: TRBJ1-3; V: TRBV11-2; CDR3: CASSPRERLEQDF
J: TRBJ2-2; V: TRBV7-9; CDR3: CASSLVSPGEGTTGELFF
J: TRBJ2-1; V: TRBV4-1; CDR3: CASSQDPGQGRNEQFF
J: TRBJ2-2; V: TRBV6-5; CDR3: CATGQGENTGELFF